This T cell receptor beta chain was identified in a study of T cells after yellow fever vaccination. Study information: Preparation used SMART-Seq v4 Ultra Low Input for the low-cell-number fractions. Points from the study as a whole: One caveat is that FACS-sorted repertoires could contain abundant clonotypes contaminating from the bulk population. Peaking on day 5 versus 15, the secondary response was faster but weaker.

The table lists this clonotype with a few counts. What it binds is not known. 5'RACE template switching added a universal primer site and UMIs to TCR cDNA. A single record per CDR3 protein comes from TCRdb applying MiXCR to the 5' RACE reads. The data show roughly 70,000 distinct CDR3 sequences, approximately 7.5% seen once. The CDR3 has 15 amino acids. Germline CDR1 reads LNHDA; CDR2 reads SQIVND (reference sequence). The V end lost 3 bases, the J end lost 2 bases, and 12 bases lay between the germline ends. The source was CD8+ T cells sorted from PBMCs, collected on the day of the yellow fever booster vaccination. This sequence originates from a man under 40 who received the YFV17D yellow fever vaccine. The V gene is TRBV19, the J gene TRBJ2-3; D unclear. The CDR3 here is CASSISLGYTDTQYF. CDR3 DNA sequence: TGTGCCAGTAGTATTAGCCTCGGGTACACAGATACGCAGTATTTT.